These 8 T cell receptor beta chains originate from one sample sequenced in a study of blood T cell repertoires in COVID-19. Some clones are missing from TCRdb's copy, which holds only in-frame ones; the method was immunoSEQ multiplex PCR. The sample consists of about 210,000 clones, approximately 86% of them appearing once. The sequencing input was PBMCs or T cells enriched from blood (not recorded which). Source of these receptors: a man between 18 and 29 years old with acute COVID-19.

The V call is TRBV14, the J call TRBJ2-5; TRBD2 agrees at 9 bases. Looked up from germline, CDR1 is SGHDN and CDR2 is FVKESK. This CDR3 spans 16 amino acids. The trim removed 1 base at V and 5 bases at J, leaving 8 bases unmatched. This chain's CDR3 is CASSQVSGGRAETQYF. The CDR3 nucleotides are TGTGCCAGCAGCCAAGTTAGTGGCGGGAGGGCGGAGACCCAGTACTTC.

The chain recombines TRBV6-2 or TRBV6-3 with TRBJ1-1; 7 nucleotides agree with TRBD1. Trimming removed 2 bases from V and 1 base from J; junction bases left unmatched: 7. The V gene's germline CDR1 is MNHEY and CDR2 SVGEGT. The CDR3 is 16 amino acids. CDR3: CASSYNRGRGNTEAFF. For the CDR3, the DNA is TGTGCCAGCAGTTACAATAGGGGGCGCGGGAACACTGAAGCTTTCTTT.

V is TRBV28 and J is TRBJ1-1, with 7 positions matching TRBD1. Germline values: CDR1 MDHEN, CDR2 SYDVKM. The CDR3 has 17 residues. The V segment lost 4 bases and the J segment 0 bases; nucleotides outside the gene matches: 11. CDR3 DNA sequence: TGTGCCAGCAGTTGGGGGCAGGGGGACATTTTGAACACTGAAGCTTTCTTT. Protein: CASSWGQGDILNTEAFF.

V usage is TRBV7-8 and J usage is TRBJ2-1; no clear D. From germline, CDR1 is SGHVS and CDR2 FQNEAQ. V lost 2 bases and J lost 7, with 15 bases in between. CDR3 length: 15 amino acids. CDR3 region: CASSLFRQRGNEQFF. The CDR3 DNA reads TGTGCCAGCAGCTTATTTAGGCAACGAGGAAATGAGCAGTTCTTC. The variable domain in full, completed from reference TRBV7-8 and TRBJ2-1, reads GAGVSQSPRYKVAKRGQDVALRCDPISGHVSLFWYQQALGQGPEFLTYFQNEAQLDKSGLPSDRFFAERPEGSVSTLKIQRTQQEDSAVYLCASSLFRQRGNEQFFGPGTRLTVL.

The V gene is TRBV7-2, the J gene TRBJ2-6; TRBD2 matches at 10 bases. J was trimmed by 0 bases and V by 2 bases; bases with no gene match: 4. The CDR3 consists of 18 residues. The V gene's germline CDR1 is SGHTA and CDR2 FQGNSA. In DNA, the CDR3 is TGTGCCAGCAGCTTAAGTCTAGCGGGAGTCTCTGGGGCCAACGTCCTGACTTTC. This sequence encodes CASSLSLAGVSGANVLTF.

This clone was seen ten or more times. The rearrangement joins TRBV4-2 to TRBJ2-1; 8 nucleotides agree with TRBD2. Trimming took 0 bases from V and 0 from J; bases not matched to a gene: 4. The germline gives CDR1 LGHNA, CDR2 YNFKEQ. This CDR3 spans 17 amino acids. The DNA for the CDR3 is TGTGCCAGCAGCCAAGACAACAGCGGGAGCTCCTACAATGAGCAGTTCTTC. As protein: CASSQDNSGSSYNEQFF.

The chain uses TRBV21-1 and TRBJ1-2; the table assigns TRBD1, which was not confirmed against the DNA. TRBV21-1 is tagged as a pseudogene. The CDR3 consists of 14 residues. The CDR3 loop is CASSERGRGRGYTF. CDR3 DNA sequence: TGTGCCAGCAGCGAAAGGGGCAGGGGGCGCGGCTACACCTTC.

The chain has TRBV4-1 and TRBJ1-2; D may be TRBD1 (5 bases). V was cut by 0 bases and J by 8 bases, with 16 bases left in between. In germline, CDR1 is MGHRA, CDR2 YSYEKL. CDR3 length: 15 residues. Here the CDR3 reads CASSQEPQGARGYTF. CDR3 sequence (DNA): TGCGCCAGCAGCCAAGAACCCCAAGGGGCGCGGGGCTACACCTTC.